The T cell receptor (beta chain) under discussion was sequenced for a study of shared T cell receptors in the human thymus. V gave up 5 bases and J gave up 0 bases, with 22 bases separating them. The CDR3 length is 19 residues. Germline V gene sequence: CDR1 LNHDA, CDR2 SQIVND (reference sequence). The method was immunoSEQ multiplex PCR; TCRdb's version includes in-frame clones alone and lacks a portion of them. The table lists about 660,000 clones, around nine tenths of them singletons. Another study also made use of these data, one on human thymus T cells. That source reports: Resections were taken during corrective heart surgery, and the thymus tissue came from these. Seemingly biased V and J gene usage marked thymic and blood repertoires. Related research found strongly overlapping thymic repertoires in unrelated individuals.

Sequencing was performed on thymocytes. The clonotype was recovered from a boy under two years old with a congenital heart defect. The chain couples TRBV19 to TRBJ1-4; tentative D call: TRBD1 (6 bases). As DNA, the CDR3 is TGTGCCAGTAGTTCTATGGACAGAGCCGGACCTACAACTAATGAAAAACTGTTTTTT. Its protein product is CASSSMDRAGPTTNEKLFF.